This TCR beta chain was found in a study of shared T cell receptors in the human thymus. Repertoires were generated with immunoSEQ multiplex PCR, while TCRdb's copy carries only in-frame clones and drops some. The repertoire includes approximately 760,000 clones, approximately 85% of them detected once, and more than 0.01% sits in the top ten. This clone was seen just once. Germline CDR1 LGHNA, CDR2 YSLEER. After removal of 4 bases from V and 7 bases from J, the junction contained 7 bases not matched to a gene. This CDR3 has 17 amino acids. This sample was shared with a second study, whose subject was human thymus T cells. In that study: Those donating were healthy Finnish infants in corrective surgery for congenital heart defects. It was from resections taken during corrective heart surgery that the thymus tissue came. Unrelated individuals reportedly shared highly overlapping thymic TCR repertoires.

The clonotype originates from a girl under three years old with a congenital heart defect. The chain couples TRBV4-3 to TRBJ2-1; 16 positions agree with TRBD2. Sample: thymocytes. The CDR3 protein is CASSRPGTSGGVNEQFF. CDR3 bases: TGCGCCAGCAGCCGCCCCGGGACTAGCGGGGGGGTAAATGAGCAGTTCTTC.